This T cell receptor beta chain was retrieved from a study of blood T cell repertoires in COVID-19. Across the study: Specimens from acute and convalescent COVID-19 originated in the United States, Italy and Spain. PBMCs, B-cell-depleted T cells, or T cells were the source of the cDNA or gDNA that made up the material.

Clinical history as reported by participants underpinned cohort assignment. It was within 2 weeks before study entry that exposed participants met a COVID-19 case. Trimming took 4 bases from V and 5 from J; bases not matched to a gene: 10. Germline V gene data show CDR1 as SGHRS and CDR2 as YFSETQ. This CDR3 region has 17 residues. Clones were read by immunoSEQ multiplex PCR, and TCRdb kept only the in-frame ones, dropping some. The sample has about 430,000 clones, more than 70% seen once. Sequencing input: PBMCs or T cells enriched from blood (not recorded which). The gene calls are TRBV5-1 and TRBJ2-1; 12 bases are shared with TRBD2. This receptor was identified in a woman between 18 and 29 years old who had been exposed to COVID-19. The CDR3 reads CASSLPLAGGPDNEQFF. CDR3 DNA sequence: TGCGCCAGCAGCCTTCCCCTAGCGGGAGGGCCGGACAATGAGCAGTTCTTC.